Shown below are 5 T cell receptor beta chains from a single sample sequenced in a study of T cells after yellow fever vaccination. TCRdb processed the 5' RACE reads anew with MiXCR; each CDR3 protein has one entry. The data hold under 250,000 distinct CDR3 sequences, with 6.9% observed a single time. The source material was CD4+ T cells sorted from PBMCs, sampled 15 days after the yellow fever booster vaccination. These receptors were taken from a man aged 30 to 39 who received the YFV17D yellow fever vaccine.

The chain joins TRBV20-1 to TRBJ2-5; D unclear. V was clipped by 6 bases and J by 5 bases, with 13 bases between them. Germline loops: CDR1 DFQATT, CDR2 SNEGSKA (reference sequence). This CDR3 spans 12 amino acids. The CDR3: CSASDTAETQYF. In DNA, the CDR3 is TGCAGTGCCTCCGACACGGCGGAGACCCAGTACTTC.

Concerning this clonotype itself: This may come from a read error, since a much larger clone is one base off. The V call is TRBV18, the J call TRBJ2-2; 10 bases are a match to TRBD2. Losses at the gene ends were 3 bases for V and 4 bases for J; bases not matched to a gene: 5. CDR1 KGHSH and CDR2 LQKENI come from the germline V gene. CDR3 length equals 16 residues. This CDR3 reads CASSPSSSGSTGELFF. The CDR3 bases are TGTGCCAGCTCACCCTCCTCTAGCGGGAGCACCGGGGAGCTGTTTTTT. The variable domain in full, with the rest retrieved from reference TRBV18 and TRBJ2-2, is NAGVMQNPRHLVRRRGQEARLRCSPMKGHSHVYWYRQLPEEGLKFMVYLQKENIIDESGMPKERFSAEFPKEGPSILRIQQVVRGDSAAYFCASSPSSSGSTGELFFGEGSRLTVL.

The rearrangement links TRBV24-1 to TRBJ2-1; tentatively, D is TRBD1 (6 bases). Trimming left V 6 bases short and J 4 bases short, with 9 bases between. Germline CDR1 reads KGHDR; CDR2 reads SFDVKD. This CDR3 region has 13 residues. In nucleotides, the CDR3 is TGTGCCACCAGTAGGACAGCGTACAATGAGCAGTTCTTC. As protein: CATSRTAYNEQFF.

The V call is TRBV28, the J call TRBJ2-7; D call uncertain. Germline lookup yields CDR1 MDHEN and CDR2 SYDVKM. The CDR3 consists of 11 residues. Trimming cost V 2 bases and J 6 bases, with 5 bases left between them. CDR3: CASSLRFEQYF. The CDR3 nucleotides are TGTGCCAGCAGTTTAAGGTTCGAGCAGTACTTC.

This clonotype was seen many times. The V gene is TRBV27, the J gene TRBJ2-7, with D perhaps matching TRBD2 (7 bases). Between the trimmed V and J ends, which lost 10 bases and 4 bases, there was a span of 17 bases. The length of the CDR3 is 13 residues. Germline assignment: CDR1 MNHEY and CDR2 SMNVEV (reference sequence). The CDR3 nucleotides read TGTGCCACTTTTCGAGGGGGGGAGTACGAGCAGTACTTC. It yields the protein CATFRGGEYEQYF.